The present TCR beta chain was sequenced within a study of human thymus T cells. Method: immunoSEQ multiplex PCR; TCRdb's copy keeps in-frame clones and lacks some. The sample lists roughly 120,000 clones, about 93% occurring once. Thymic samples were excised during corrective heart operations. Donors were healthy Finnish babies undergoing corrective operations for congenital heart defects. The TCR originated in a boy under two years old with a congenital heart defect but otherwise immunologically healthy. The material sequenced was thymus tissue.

The CDR3 nucleotides are TGCGCCAGCAGCTTGCGCCCACTAGCGGGGGAAAGCTCCTACGAGCAGTACTTC. It codes for CASSLRPLAGESSYEQYF. This chain joins TRBV5-1 and TRBJ2-7; 11 nucleotides agree with TRBD2. CDR1 is SGHRS and CDR2 is YFSETQ in the germline V gene. This CDR3 is 18 amino acids long. V lost 1 base and J lost 0; bases outside the gene matches: 9.